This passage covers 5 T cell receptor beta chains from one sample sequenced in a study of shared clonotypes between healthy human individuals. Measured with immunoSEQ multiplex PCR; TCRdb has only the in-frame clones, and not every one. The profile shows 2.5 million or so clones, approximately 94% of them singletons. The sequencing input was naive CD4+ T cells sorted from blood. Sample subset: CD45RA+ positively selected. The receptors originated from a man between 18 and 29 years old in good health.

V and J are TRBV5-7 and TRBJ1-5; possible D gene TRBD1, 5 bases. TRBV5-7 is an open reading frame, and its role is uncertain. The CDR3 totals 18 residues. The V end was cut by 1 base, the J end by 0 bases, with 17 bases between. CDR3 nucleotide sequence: TGTGCCAGCAGCTTGAGAGGGACGCCTGCCCCTAGCAATCAGCCCCAGCATTTT. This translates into CASSLRGTPAPSNQPQHF.

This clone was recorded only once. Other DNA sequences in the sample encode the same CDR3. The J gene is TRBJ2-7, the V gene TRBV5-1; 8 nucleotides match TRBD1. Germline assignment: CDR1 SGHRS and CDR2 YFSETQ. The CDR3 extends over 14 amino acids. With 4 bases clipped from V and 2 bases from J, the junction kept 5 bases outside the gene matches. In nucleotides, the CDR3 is TGCGCCAGCAGCCTCCCAGGGGGCCCCTACGAGCAGTACTTC. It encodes CASSLPGGPYEQYF.

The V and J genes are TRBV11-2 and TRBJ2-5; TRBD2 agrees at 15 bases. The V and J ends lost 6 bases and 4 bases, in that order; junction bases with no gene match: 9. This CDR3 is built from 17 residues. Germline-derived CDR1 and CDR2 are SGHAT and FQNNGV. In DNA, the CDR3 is TGTGCCAGCAGGCGACCGGGACTAGCGGGAGGAGGAGAGACCCAGTACTTC. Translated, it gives CASRRPGLAGGGETQYF.

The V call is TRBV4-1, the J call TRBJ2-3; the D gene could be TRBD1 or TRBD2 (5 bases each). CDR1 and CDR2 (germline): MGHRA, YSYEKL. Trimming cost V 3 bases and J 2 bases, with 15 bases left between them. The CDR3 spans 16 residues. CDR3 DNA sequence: TGCGCCAGCAGCCAGATCGTCAGGGACCTCACAGATACGCAGTATTTT. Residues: CASSQIVRDLTDTQYF.

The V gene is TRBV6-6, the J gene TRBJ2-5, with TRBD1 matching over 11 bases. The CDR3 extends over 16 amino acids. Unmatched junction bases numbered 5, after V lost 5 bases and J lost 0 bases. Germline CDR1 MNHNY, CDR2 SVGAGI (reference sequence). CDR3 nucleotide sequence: TGTGCCAGCAGTACAGGGACAGGGGGGTACCAAGAGACCCAGTACTTC. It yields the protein CASSTGTGGYQETQYF.